These 16 T cell receptor beta chains were all obtained from the same sample, sequenced in a study of blood T cell repertoires in COVID-19. Clones were read by immunoSEQ multiplex PCR, and TCRdb kept only the in-frame ones, dropping some. Of 200,000 to 300,000 clones detected, more than 80% appear once; the ten largest clones hold roughly 8%. Sequencing was done on a sample of peripheral blood. The receptor set was obtained from a woman at least 80 years old with COVID-19, enrolled during active disease.

This clone has just one count. The chain carries TRBV5-4 and TRBJ1-2; 7 bases map to TRBD1. This CDR3 is built from 14 residues. V lost 3 bases to trimming and J lost 4 bases; unmatched junction nucleotides: 6. The V gene's germline CDR1 is SGHNT and CDR2 YYREEE (reference sequence). The CDR3 is CASSWGTAVYGYTF. In nucleotides, the CDR3 is TGTGCCAGCAGCTGGGGGACAGCTGTCTATGGCTACACCTTC.

The chain links TRBV13 to TRBJ1-1; D gene unclear. The CDR3 is 14 residues long. Trimming stripped 5 bases from V and 1 base from J, with 11 bases between. Per the germline V gene, CDR1 is PRHDT and CDR2 is FYEKMQ (reference sequence). The CDR3 here is CASSPRMANTEAFF. CDR3 coding DNA: TGTGCCAGCAGCCCTCGTATGGCGAACACTGAAGCTTTCTTT.

The chain recombines TRBV18 with TRBJ2-1; no clear D gene. CDR3 length equals 13 residues. Germline V gene lookup returns CDR1 KGHSH and CDR2 LQKENI. V lost 0 bases, J lost 7 bases, and 7 bases lay in between. This chain's CDR3 is CASSPPTWNEQFF. The CDR3 DNA reads as TGTGCCAGCTCACCACCCACTTGGAATGAGCAGTTCTTC.

The rearrangement uses TRBV23-1 and TRBJ2-7; 7 positions agree with TRBD1. TRBV23-1 is an ORF, with its function uncertain. Unmatched junction bases numbered 5, after V lost 2 bases and J lost 1 base. The CDR3 sequence is 15 residues long. This chain's CDR3 is CASSQAGGESYEQYF. CDR3 DNA: TGCGCCAGCAGTCAAGCAGGGGGAGAATCCTACGAGCAGTACTTC.

The chain carries TRBV30 and TRBJ2-1, with TRBD1 as a possible D gene (6 bases). Germline V gene data show CDR1 as GTSNPN and CDR2 as SVGIG (reference sequence). CDR3 size: 13 residues. V was pared by 4 bases and J by 1 base, with 8 bases between. CDR3 sequence reads: CAWNRDSYNEQFF. The CDR3 DNA reads as TGTGCCTGGAACAGGGATTCCTACAATGAGCAGTTCTTC.

CDR3 coding DNA: TGTGCCAGCAGTTACTCGAAAGAGCTCTCTGGAAACACCATATATTTT. This translates into CASSYSKELSGNTIYF. The genes are TRBV6-5 and TRBJ1-3; D not certain. Germline CDR1 is MNHEY and CDR2 is SVGAGI. V gave up 0 bases and J gave up 0 bases, with 9 bases separating them. CDR3 length: 16 amino acids.

This clone was counted only a few times. The V call is TRBV11-2, the J call TRBJ2-2; no clear D gene. CDR3 length: 15 amino acids. The V gene's germline CDR1 is SGHAT and CDR2 FQNNGV. V lost 2 bases to trimming and J lost 5 bases, with 12 bases between them. The CDR3 bases are TGTGCCAGCAGCTTACGCAGGATGAGTACCGGGGAGCTGTTTTTT. It is translated as CASSLRRMSTGELFF.

This clone was detected only a few times. The chain joins TRBV7-2 to TRBJ1-3, with TRBD1 matching 10 bases. CDR1 and CDR2 from the germline V gene are SGHTA and FQGNSA. The CDR3 is made up of 14 amino acids. V was pared by 7 bases and J by 7 bases, with 7 bases of the junction left unmatched. The CDR3 DNA is TGTGCCAGCACCCGGGACAGGGGAGGGAACACCATATATTTT. Its protein is CASTRDRGGNTIYF.

This rearrangement joins TRBV6-2 or TRBV6-3 to TRBJ2-7; 9 nucleotides align to TRBD1. Germline trimming cut 0 bases from V and 0 bases from J; bases unmatched to any gene: 3. Per the germline V gene, CDR1 is MNHEY and CDR2 is SVGEGT. The CDR3 extends over 16 amino acids. The CDR3 bases are TGTGCCAGCAGTTACTCTGGGACAGGGAACTCCTACGAGCAGTACTTC. Its translation is CASSYSGTGNSYEQYF.

This chain connects TRBV7-9 to TRBJ1-6; TRBD1 agrees at 9 bases. CDR3 length equals 14 residues. V shed 8 bases, J shed 7 bases, and the junction held 6 bases outside the gene matches. The germline V gene encodes CDR1 SEHNR and CDR2 FQNEAQ (reference sequence). The CDR3 loop is CASGIQGANSPLHF. CDR3 nucleotide sequence: TGTGCCAGCGGGATACAGGGGGCAAATTCACCCCTCCACTTT.

In this sample, this clone turned up once. V and J are TRBV4-2 and TRBJ1-6; TRBD1 matches 8 bases. The CDR3 runs 21 residues. V was clipped by 0 bases and J by 7 bases; unmatched bases: 20. The V gene's germline CDR1 is LGHNA and CDR2 YNFKEQ. CDR3 protein: CASSQDRGGQGVNKGNSPLHF. CDR3 DNA sequence: TGTGCCAGCAGCCAAGATAGGGGTGGACAGGGCGTAAACAAGGGAAATTCACCCCTCCACTTT.

V usage is TRBV5-1 and J usage is TRBJ1-1; 10 bases agree with TRBD1. This CDR3 spans 17 amino acids. The ends lost 3 bases at V and 0 bases at J; junction bases unmatched: 8. Germline CDR1 SGHRS, CDR2 YFSETQ. For the CDR3, the DNA is TGCGCCAGCAGCTCGACAGGGGGCATGTTGTTGAACACTGAAGCTTTCTTT. This encodes CASSSTGGMLLNTEAFF.

A single count supports this clone. One end of the junction does not line up with germline, which may come from a read error. CDR3 DNA: TGTGCCAACAGCTCCCCGGACAGGCGCAATGAGCAGTTCTTC. It encodes CANSSPDRRNEQFF. This rearrangement joins TRBV7-9 to TRBJ2-1; TRBD1 matches at 7 bases. The CDR3 is 14 amino acids. Germline lookup yields CDR1 SEHNR and CDR2 FQNEAQ (reference sequence).

This clone was observed a single time. The V call is TRBV6-5, the J call TRBJ2-3; 8 bases line up with TRBD2. Germline V lookup: CDR1 MNHEY, CDR2 SVGAGI. The trim removed 7 bases at V and 10 bases at J, leaving 7 bases unmatched. The CDR3 loop spans 12 amino acids. The CDR3 nucleotides are TGTGCCAGCAAGCCCGGGGGGGGTGCGCAGTATTTT. Protein product: CASKPGGGAQYF.

The chain is built from TRBV7-8 and TRBJ1-5; TRBD1 agrees at 8 bases. Unmatched junction bases numbered 3, after V lost 1 base and J lost 4 bases. Germline V gene sequence: CDR1 SGHVS, CDR2 FQNEAQ. CDR3 length equals 15 residues. CDR3: CASSLGQGLNQPQHF. Here the CDR3 DNA reads TGTGCCAGCAGCTTAGGACAGGGGCTTAATCAGCCCCAGCATTTT.

The chain carries TRBV6-1 and TRBJ1-2, with TRBD1 matching over 7 bases. Germline-derived CDR1 and CDR2 are MNHNS and SASEGT. This CDR3 contains 16 residues. The V segment lost 0 bases and the J segment 2 bases; nucleotides outside the gene matches: 6. The CDR3 DNA reads TGTGCCAGCAGTGAAGCATTAGGGGGCTCGAACTATGGCTACACCTTC. Translation gives CASSEALGGSNYGYTF.